A selection of T cell receptor beta chains follows, all from one sample in a study of human T cells and chemical hapten exposure. TCRdb re-derived calls from the RACE reads in MiXCR, one entry per CDR3 protein. The sample gives roughly 180,000 distinct CDR3 sequences, about 14% of which show up once; around 1.7% is in the top ten. This sample comprised whole blood, obtained in connection with sensitization to the hapten diphenylcyclopropenone (DPC). The source of these receptors is a woman younger than 45 with alopecia areata. Some clones in this sample may be carry-over from other donors' samples. The CDR3 runs from the conserved cysteine through the conserved F or W. D genes are given only for firm matches. The listing skips clone size in some rows; elsewhere it reads once, few, many or a size class.

j_call d_call clone_size v_call cdr3_aa cdr3_nt
TRBJ2-1 TRBD2 few TRBV4-3 CASSQDWLAGVNEQFF TGCGCCAGCAGCCAAGATTGGCTAGCGGGGGTCAATGAGCAGTTCTTC
TRBJ2-1 . . TRBV5-8 CASSLDRTSSYNEQFF TGTGCCAGCAGCCTCGACAGGACGAGCTCCTACAATGAGCAGTTCTTC
TRBJ2-3 . . TRBV7-9 CASSQGSSTDTQYF TGTGCCAGCAGCCAGGGGTCTAGCACAGATACGCAGTATTTT
TRBJ2-5 TRBD2 . TRBV30 CAWSEWTGRLAGHQETQYF TGTGCCTGGAGTGAATGGACAGGGAGACTAGCGGGACACCAAGAGACCCAGTACTTC
TRBJ2-1 . . TRBV9 CASSDRQLPSYNEQFF TGTGCCAGCAGCGATAGACAGCTCCCCTCCTACAATGAGCAGTTCTTC
TRBJ2-5 TRBD2 many TRBV25-1 CASSLAGVGETQYF TGTGCCAGCAGTCTAGCGGGGGTCGGAGAGACCCAGTACTTC
TRBJ2-7 TRBD1 many TRBV20-1 CSARTGSSYEQYF TGCAGTGCTAGGACAGGGAGCTCCTACGAGCAGTACTTC
TRBJ2-7 TRBD1 few TRBV11-2 CASSFQRDRGLSEQYF TGTGCCAGCAGCTTTCAACGGGACAGGGGTCTTAGCGAGCAGTACTTC
TRBJ2-1 . few TRBV7-6 CASSPPSVHSYNEQFF TGTGCCAGCAGCCCCCCTAGCGTCCACTCCTACAATGAGCAGTTCTTC
TRBJ2-3 . . TRBV28 CASRSTAPSTDTQYF TGTGCCAGCAGATCGACAGCCCCTAGCACAGATACGCAGTATTTT
TRBJ2-3 . few TRBV29-1 CSVAVGAHLTDTQYF TGCAGCGTGGCCGTAGGAGCCCACCTCACAGATACGCAGTATTTT
TRBJ2-1 . . TRBV4-1 CASSQVDLLSYNEQFF TGCGCCAGCAGCCAAGTGGACCTCCTCTCCTACAATGAGCAGTTCTTC
TRBJ1-2 TRBD1 many TRBV7-9 CASSRTGDYGYTF TGTGCCAGCAGCCGGACAGGGGACTATGGCTACACCTTC
TRBJ1-5 . many TRBV7-8 CASSLELGGYSNQPQHF TGTGCCAGCAGCTTAGAGTTAGGGGGTTATAGCAATCAGCCCCAGCATTTT
TRBJ2-3 TRBD2 . TRBV7-9 CASSWGGDTQYF TGTGCCAGCAGCTGGGGGGGAGATACGCAGTATTTT
TRBJ2-3 . few TRBV6-2/TRBV6-3 CASSYPPGRVRTDTQYF TGTGCCAGCAGTTACCCCCCGGGCAGGGTGAGGACAGATACGCAGTATTTT
TRBJ2-2 TRBD1 few TRBV7-3 CASSTGGGTGELFF TGTGCCAGCAGCACAGGGGGAGGAACCGGGGAGCTGTTTTTT
TRBJ2-7 . . TRBV6-2/TRBV6-3 CASSYSDSASYEQYF TGTGCCAGCAGTTATTCGGACAGCGCTTCCTACGAGCAGTACTTC
TRBJ1-2 . few TRBV6-5 CASSYSPGFNYGYTF TGTGCCAGCAGTTACTCACCGGGATTTAACTATGGCTACACCTTC
TRBJ1-6 TRBD1 many TRBV3-1 CASSHSDRVARSPLHF TGTGCCAGCAGCCACTCGGACAGGGTGGCGCGGTCACCCCTCCACTTT
TRBJ2-4 TRBD1 . TRBV7-8 CASSLAWGQGDIQYF TGTGCCAGCAGCTTAGCGTGGGGACAGGGGGACATTCAGTACTTC
TRBJ1-1 . . TRBV5-5 CASSLPQLNTEAFF TGTGCCAGCAGCTTGCCCCAGCTGAACACTGAAGCTTTCTTT
TRBJ2-7 . few TRBV12-3/TRBV12-4 CASSPGRRPYEQYF TGTGCCAGCAGCCCGGGACGACGGCCCTACGAGCAGTACTTC
TRBJ2-2 TRBD1 . TRBV30 CAWNKDRGSGELFF TGTGCCTGGAATAAGGACAGGGGGAGCGGGGAGCTGTTTTTT
TRBJ1-6 . few TRBV12-3/TRBV12-4 CASTRAGSPLHF TGTGCCAGCACCAGGGCGGGGTCACCCCTCCACTTT
TRBJ2-2 . . TRBV19 CATRDPGGTGELFF TGTGCCACTCGGGACCCAGGAGGCACCGGGGAGCTGTTTTTT
TRBJ2-2 . . TRBV2 CASRFLGRGGELFF TGTGCCAGCAGGTTCCTGGGGCGAGGCGGGGAGCTGTTTTTT
TRBJ2-5 . few TRBV25-1 CASSESPSRRETQYF TGTGCCAGCAGTGAATCCCCCAGCAGGAGGGAGACCCAGTACTTC
TRBJ1-5 TRBD1 few TRBV12-3/TRBV12-4 CASSGTGNHQPQHF TGTGCCAGCAGCGGGACAGGGAATCATCAGCCCCAGCATTTT
TRBJ2-5 . . TRBV28 CASSRGGKETQYF TGTGCCAGCAGCCGAGGGGGTAAAGAGACCCAGTACTTC
TRBJ2-3 TRBD1 many TRBV6-1 CASSHRGLADTQYF TGTGCCAGCAGTCACAGGGGTTTGGCAGATACGCAGTATTTT
TRBJ1-5 . . TRBV12-3/TRBV12-4 CASSYGGSQPQHF TGTGCCAGCAGTTATGGTGGCAGTCAGCCCCAGCATTTT
TRBJ1-5 . . TRBV4-3 CASSQDAGDQPQHF TGCGCCAGCAGCCAAGACGCAGGGGACCAGCCCCAGCATTTT
TRBJ2-1 . . TRBV30 CAWSGTFYRGEQFF TGTGCCTGGAGTGGGACGTTTTACCGGGGGGAGCAGTTCTTC
TRBJ2-5 TRBD1 . TRBV18 CASSPTGEETQYF TGTGCCAGCTCACCGACAGGGGAGGAGACCCAGTACTTC
TRBJ2-7 TRBD1 few TRBV28 CASTAGTATYEQYF TGTGCCAGCACCGCCGGGACAGCCACCTACGAGCAGTACTTC
TRBJ1-5 . few TRBV29-1 CSAELGPNQPQHF TGCAGCGCCGAGTTAGGGCCCAATCAGCCCCAGCATTTT
TRBJ2-3 TRBD2 many TRBV7-6 CASSLGTSGSSDTQYF TGTGCCAGCAGCTTAGGGACTAGCGGGAGTTCGGATACGCAGTATTTT
TRBJ2-3 . . TRBV30 CAWSATSLRTDTQYF TGTGCCTGGAGTGCAACATCATTGCGCACAGATACGCAGTATTTT
TRBJ2-7 . once TRBV28 CASSSQEDGHYEQYF TGTGCCAGCAGTTCCCAGGAGGATGGTCACTACGAGCAGTACTTC
TRBJ1-5 . many TRBV19 CASSREYQPQHF TGTGCCAGTAGTCGGGAGTATCAGCCCCAGCATTTT
TRBJ1-1 . . TRBV28 CASTRGRMNTEAFF TGTGCCAGCACCCGCGGGCGTATGAACACTGAAGCTTTCTTT
TRBJ1-1 TRBD1 many TRBV29-1 CSVEGTGGNTEAFF TGCAGCGTTGAAGGGACAGGGGGGAACACTGAAGCTTTCTTT
TRBJ2-4 . many TRBV4-2 CASSQDRKASLNIQYF TGTGCCAGCAGCCAAGACCGTAAGGCCAGCTTAAACATTCAGTACTTC
TRBJ2-5 . few TRBV18 CASSRDLQETQYF TGTGCCAGCTCTAGGGACTTGCAAGAGACCCAGTACTTC